This T cell receptor beta chain was sequenced for a study of blood T cell repertoires in COVID-19. On the study more broadly: Sample material is recorded as cDNA or gDNA derived from T cells, B-cell-depleted T cells, or PBMCs.

The method was immunoSEQ multiplex PCR; TCRdb's version includes in-frame clones alone and lacks a portion of them. The sample has 70,000 to 95,000 clones, approximately 91% seen once; the top ten hold 2.6%. J lost 2 bases, V lost 0 bases, and 9 bases had no gene match. The CDR3 length is 17 residues. Per germline, CDR1 SGDLS and CDR2 YYNGEE. The rearrangement joins TRBV9 to TRBJ2-3; the match to TRBD2 covers 7 bases. The sequence came from a man in his fifties or sixties with COVID-19, enrolled during active disease. The sequencing input was peripheral blood. The CDR3 sequence: CASSVGYRGSITDTQYF. DNA of the CDR3: TGTGCCAGCAGCGTAGGGTATCGCGGGAGTATCACAGATACGCAGTATTTT. Full variable domain (outside the CDR3, taken from reference TRBV9 and TRBJ2-3): DSGVTQTPKHLITATGQRVTLRCSPRSGDLSVYWYQQSLDQGLQFLIQYYNGEERAKGNILERFSAQQFPDLHSELNLSSLELGDSALYFCASSVGYRGSITDTQYFGPGTRLTVL.